Listed here are 31 T cell receptor beta chains from one sample, sequenced in a study of shared clonotypes between healthy human individuals (dated by TCRdb to the early 2020s). To prepare the library, the immunoSEQ multiplex PCR assay was applied. In TCRdb, the immuneACCESS table is reduced to in-frame sequences with V and J assigned. These tables do not hold every clone; where another copy was compared, an unresolved V gene accounts for under half, and the others remain unexplained. The sample records about 1,800,000 clones, 85% to 95% of which are singletons. The ten most abundant clones make up less than 1.5% of the sample. For the CD8 naive samples, CD45RO-negative cells were positively selected for CCR7, yielding a CD45RA+CCR7+ population from which TemRA cells were excluded. The sample taken for sequencing was naive CD8+ T cells sorted from blood. Interpreted using the paper, the cell subset or site label stands for: CD45RA+CCR7+. These TCRs come from a man between 18 and 29 years old in good health.

The rearrangement uses TRBV30 and TRBJ2-7, with D unresolved. The CDR3 covers 14 residues. The germline CDR1 and CDR2 sequences are GTSNPN and SVGIG (reference sequence). The ends were cut back, 3 bases at V and 0 bases at J, with 12 bases in the middle. This chain's CDR3 is CAWSPRPSSYEQYF. CDR3 nucleotide sequence: TGTGCCTGGAGCCCACGACCCAGCTCCTACGAGCAGTACTTC.

This clone appeared a single time. The rearrangement links TRBV6-5 to TRBJ2-7; 14 bases align to TRBD2. The CDR3 contains 14 residues. The V segment lost 4 bases and the J segment 6 bases; nucleotides outside the gene matches: 2. CDR1 is MNHEY, CDR2 SVGAGI, per germline. The CDR3 DNA is TGTGCCAGCAGTTGGGGACTAGCGGGAGTCGAGCAGTACTTC. Amino acid sequence: CASSWGLAGVEQYF.

V and J are TRBV27 and TRBJ2-7, with D perhaps being TRBD1 or TRBD2 (5 bases each). Germline CDR1 reads MNHEY; CDR2 reads SMNVEV (reference sequence). CDR3 length equals 15 residues. V was pared by 6 bases and J by 5 bases, with 20 bases between. The CDR3 DNA reads TGTGCCAGCAGCTGGGACGGGGCTGAAGGAAACGAGCAGTACTTC. It encodes CASSWDGAEGNEQYF.

The chain has TRBV5-4 and TRBJ2-1; 10 nucleotides agree with TRBD2. V dropped 2 bases and J dropped 7; count of bases not matched to a gene: 9. There are 16 residues in the CDR3. Germline CDR1 and CDR2: SGHNT and YYREEE (reference sequence). This CDR3 is CASSFGLAGGGNEQFF. The CDR3 DNA follows: TGTGCCAGCAGCTTTGGCTTAGCGGGAGGAGGGAATGAGCAGTTCTTC.

Details on this clone: Other nucleotide sequences from this sample produce the same CDR3. The V gene is TRBV11-2, the J gene TRBJ2-7, with D uncertain. V was clipped by 3 bases and J by 0 bases, with 6 bases between them. Germline V gives CDR1 SGHAT, CDR2 FQNNGV. The CDR3 covers 13 residues. The CDR3 DNA reads as TGTGCCAGCAGCTTCGGCATCTCCTACGAGCAGTACTTC. It codes for CASSFGISYEQYF. Full variable domain (rest looked up from reference TRBV11-2 and TRBJ2-7): EAGVAQSPRYKIIEKRQSVAFWCNPISGHATLYWYQQILGQGPKLLIQFQNNGVVDDSQLPKDRFSAERLKGVDSTLKIQPAKLEDSAVYLCASSFGISYEQYFGPGTRLTVT.

The gene calls are TRBV18 and TRBJ2-7; D call uncertain. The CDR3 spans 16 residues. Trimming left V 3 bases short and J 0 bases short, with 15 bases between. Germline V gives CDR1 KGHSH, CDR2 LQKENI. The CDR3 bases are TGTGCCAGCTCACCCCTTGTTGTCAACAGCTCCTACGAGCAGTACTTC. The encoded protein is CASSPLVVNSSYEQYF.

The table lists this clone with a count of one. The chain uses TRBV2 and TRBJ2-3; a weak D match, TRBD2 (5 bases). V lost 6 bases, J lost 0 bases, and 13 bases lay in between. The V gene's germline CDR1 is SNHLY and CDR2 FYNNEI. The CDR3 has 15 amino acids. The CDR3 sequence is CASSALDTSTDTQYF. The CDR3 DNA reads as TGTGCCAGCAGCGCACTAGATACTAGCACAGATACGCAGTATTTT.

The table lists this clone with a count of one. The chain has TRBV7-6 and TRBJ2-7, with D perhaps TRBD2 (6 bases). There are 13 residues in the CDR3. The V gene lost 4 bases and the J gene lost 2 bases, with 9 bases spanning the gap. CDR1 is SGHVS, CDR2 FNYEAQ, per germline. The CDR3 loop reads CASSSSDPYEQYF. CDR3 DNA sequence: TGTGCCAGCAGCTCTAGCGACCCCTACGAGCAGTACTTC.

J is TRBJ2-1 and V is TRBV11-2, with 9 bases fitting TRBD2. V gave up 5 bases and J gave up 4 bases; unmatched junction bases: 9. Germline CDR1 is SGHAT and CDR2 is FQNNGV. The CDR3 sequence is 16 residues long. CDR3 loop: CASSPTAGGPYNEQFF. The CDR3 DNA reads TGTGCCAGCAGCCCAACAGCGGGAGGCCCGTACAATGAGCAGTTCTTC.

The chain has TRBV13 and TRBJ2-3; 9 nucleotides line up with TRBD2. The trim removed 5 bases at V and 3 bases at J, leaving 12 bases unmatched. The CDR3 contains 17 residues. In germline, CDR1 is PRHDT, CDR2 FYEKMQ (reference sequence). CDR3 DNA: TGTGCCAGCAGCCCGTCGTGGATAGCGGGAGTTACAGATACGCAGTATTTT. Translating gives CASSPSWIAGVTDTQYF.

The chain has TRBV10-2 and TRBJ1-5; D is unclear. V lost 3 bases, J lost 8 bases, and 8 bases lay in between. CDR1 WSHSY and CDR2 SAAADI come from the germline V gene. The CDR3 runs to 12 residues. CDR3 loop: CASSETPEPQHF. CDR3 bases: TGCGCCAGCAGTGAAACCCCGGAGCCCCAGCATTTT.

This clone was recorded only once. The V gene is TRBV27, the J gene TRBJ1-2; unclear D gene. The V gene's germline CDR1 is MNHEY and CDR2 SMNVEV (reference sequence). The CDR3 runs 15 residues. V shed 5 bases and J shed 4 bases, with 17 bases lying between them. The CDR3 reads CASSPSLGVIYGYTF. The CDR3 bases are TGTGCCAGCAGTCCATCCCTTGGGGTGATCTATGGCTACACCTTC.

The V and J genes are TRBV11-2 and TRBJ1-5; D is perhaps TRBD1 (5 bases). V lost 0 bases and J 2 bases, leaving 8 bases between the germline ends. The CDR3 consists of 15 residues. Per germline, CDR1 SGHAT and CDR2 FQNNGV. CDR3 in amino acids: CASSLDPQGNQPQHF. CDR3 nucleotide sequence: TGTGCCAGCAGCTTAGATCCACAGGGCAATCAGCCCCAGCATTTT.

V usage is TRBV30 and J usage is TRBJ2-6; 9 nucleotides agree with TRBD1. The CDR3 loop spans 17 amino acids. V gave up 3 bases and J gave up 6 bases; unmatched junction bases: 12. Germline V gene lookup returns CDR1 GTSNPN and CDR2 SVGIG (reference sequence). In DNA form, the CDR3 reads TGTGCCTGGAGCACGGGACAGGGCAACGGAAAGGCCAACGTCCTGACTTTC. Its translation is CAWSTGQGNGKANVLTF.

This chain links TRBV7-9 with TRBJ1-6; possibly TRBD1 for D (5 bases). The CDR3 covers 15 residues. The V gene's germline CDR1 is SEHNR and CDR2 FQNEAQ (reference sequence). The ends were cut back, 4 bases at V and 7 bases at J, with 14 bases in the middle. The CDR3 protein is CASSSRQFKNSPLHF. CDR3 nucleotide sequence: TGTGCCAGCAGCTCCCGACAGTTTAAGAATTCACCCCTCCACTTT.

For this clone: Other DNA variants within this sample encode the same CDR3. The rearrangement joins TRBV29-1 to TRBJ1-1; no reliable D call. This CDR3 spans 11 amino acids. V was clipped by 4 bases and J by 5 bases, with 8 bases between them. Germline V gene sequence: CDR1 SQVTM, CDR2 ANQGSEA. The CDR3 nucleotides are TGCAGCGTTGTTGGGCCAACTGAAGCTTTCTTT. Translating it yields CSVVGPTEAFF.

The chain joins TRBV4-1 to TRBJ2-7; the match to TRBD1 covers 10 bases. Germline V gene lookup returns CDR1 MGHRA and CDR2 YSYEKL. The CDR3 length is 17 residues. The V and J ends lost 4 bases and 0 bases, in that order; junction bases with no gene match: 9. The CDR3 DNA reads as TGCGCCAGCAGCCTCCGCGACAGGGGGCACCCCTCCTACGAGCAGTACTTC. Residues: CASSLRDRGHPSYEQYF.

The chain carries TRBV29-1 and TRBJ1-2; 7 bases fit TRBD1. V was pared by 6 bases and J by 8 bases, with 6 bases of the junction left unmatched. The CDR3 is 11 amino acids. Germline V gene data show CDR1 as SQVTM and CDR2 as ANQGSEA. This chain's CDR3 is CSVPTGSGYTF. The CDR3 region has the DNA TGCAGCGTACCGACAGGGTCCGGCTACACCTTC.

The chain is built from TRBV6-1 and TRBJ1-5; D not certain. Trimming stripped 0 bases from V and 0 bases from J, with 3 bases between. CDR1 is MNHNS, CDR2 SASEGT, per germline. The CDR3 consists of 14 residues. CDR3 nucleotides: TGTGCCAGCAGTGAAGCTTATAGCAATCAGCCCCAGCATTTT. Its translation: CASSEAYSNQPQHF.

J is TRBJ2-2 and V is TRBV5-1; 13 nucleotides match TRBD2. CDR1 and CDR2 from the germline V gene are SGHRS and YFSETQ. The CDR3 extends over 16 amino acids. With V trimmed by 4 bases and J by 6 bases, 6 bases remained unmatched. This CDR3 reads CASSAQTSGRAGELFF. In nucleotides, the CDR3 is TGCGCCAGCAGCGCCCAAACTAGCGGGAGGGCCGGGGAGCTGTTTTTT. The full variable domain, rest sourced from reference TRBV5-1 and TRBJ2-2, is KAGVTQTPRYLIKTRGQQVTLSCSPISGHRSVSWYQQTPGQGLQFLFEYFSETQRNKGNFPGRFSGRQFSNSRSEMNVSTLELGDSALYLCASSAQTSGRAGELFFGEGSRLTVL.

The chain has TRBV5-3 and TRBJ2-3; TRBD2 aligns across 16 bases. TRBV5-3 is classed as an ORF, of uncertain function. The CDR3 length is 19 residues. Trimming at V came to 4 bases and at J to 2 bases, leaving 10 bases not matched to a gene. The CDR3 is CARSPTGTSGGAITDTQYF. For the CDR3, the DNA is TGTGCCAGAAGCCCAACCGGGACTAGCGGGGGGGCGATCACAGATACGCAGTATTTT.

A note on this clone: Germline and junction disagree at one end, which may indicate a read error. This chain joins TRBV2 and TRBJ1-2; D is possibly TRBD1 (6 bases). The CDR3 is 11 amino acids. Germline-derived CDR1 and CDR2 are SNHLY and FYNNEI. CDR3 protein: CASRRGGHKVF. The CDR3 coding sequence is TGTGCCAGCAGGAGGGGGGGACATAAGGTCTTC.

This clone was observed once. The sample contains more than one DNA sequence encoding this CDR3. The V call is TRBV5-4, the J call TRBJ1-1; no reliable D call. Trimming stripped 4 bases from V and 5 bases from J, with 12 bases between. From germline, CDR1 is SGHNT and CDR2 YYREEE (reference sequence). The CDR3 contains 13 residues. The CDR3 DNA is TGTGCCAGCAGCCTACGCGAAGGGACTGAAGCTTTCTTT. It specifies CASSLREGTEAFF.

As concerns this clone: Other DNA sequences in this specimen translate into the identical CDR3. V is TRBV9 and J is TRBJ2-7; possibly TRBD1 for D (6 bases). Germline lookup yields CDR1 SGDLS and CDR2 YYNGEE. The V end lost 2 bases, the J end lost 2 bases, and 11 bases lay between the germline ends. The length of the CDR3 is 14 residues. The CDR3 protein is CASSVRDIPYEQYF. The CDR3 DNA reads as TGTGCCAGCAGCGTCCGGGACATTCCCTACGAGCAGTACTTC.

The chain combines TRBV27 with TRBJ2-7; 7 positions agree with TRBD1. V lost 0 bases, J lost 0 bases, and 5 bases stayed unmatched. CDR1 MNHEY and CDR2 SMNVEV come from the germline V gene (reference sequence). CDR3 length: 16 residues. CDR3 protein: CASSLSFGTVSYEQYF. The CDR3 DNA reads as TGTGCCAGCAGTTTATCGTTCGGGACAGTCTCCTACGAGCAGTACTTC.

The genes are TRBV25-1 and TRBJ2-5; D call uncertain. Trimming removed 3 bases from V and 2 bases from J, with 7 bases in between. The CDR3 consists of 13 residues. From germline, CDR1 is MGHDK and CDR2 SYGVNS. CDR3 nucleotides: TGTGCCAGCAGTGACCAGGTTCAAGAGACCCAGTACTTC. Translated: CASSDQVQETQYF. The full variable domain, completed using reference TRBV25-1 and TRBJ2-5, is EADIYQTPRYLVIGTGKKITLECSQTMGHDKMYWYQQDPGMELHLIHYSYGVNSTEKGDLSSESTVSRIRTEHFPLTLESARPSHTSQYLCASSDQVQETQYFGPGTRLLVL.

V gene TRBV30 combines with J gene TRBJ2-7; D unclear. Germline CDR1 GTSNPN, CDR2 SVGIG (reference sequence). This CDR3 is built from 12 residues. V lost 0 bases to trimming and J lost 6 bases, with 9 bases between them. The chain's CDR3 is CAWSVQGREQYF. CDR3 bases: TGTGCCTGGAGTGTACAAGGGCGCGAGCAGTACTTC.

The chain joins TRBV6-5 to TRBJ1-1; 7 bases match TRBD1. From germline, CDR1 is MNHEY and CDR2 SVGAGI. V lost 11 bases, J lost 5 bases, and 17 bases stayed unmatched. This CDR3 is built from 15 residues. In DNA, the CDR3 is TGTGCCCGCTTGGGACGACGGCAGGGGGGGACTGAAGCTTTCTTT. This gives the protein CARLGRRQGGTEAFF.

The chain has TRBV9 and TRBJ2-1, with 7 bases that match TRBD2. CDR1 is SGDLS and CDR2 is YYNGEE in the germline V gene. The CDR3 is made up of 12 amino acids. Trimming cost V 3 bases and J 9 bases; bases outside gene matches: 3. CDR3 protein: CASSGGGIEQFF. CDR3 in DNA: TGTGCCAGCAGCGGGGGAGGGATTGAGCAGTTCTTC.

The rearrangement joins TRBV7-6 to TRBJ2-1; 8 bases map to TRBD2. CDR1 is SGHVS and CDR2 is FNYEAQ in the germline V gene. The CDR3 is 15 amino acids. J gave up 9 bases and V 0 bases, and 7 bases lay outside the gene matches. The CDR3 protein is CASSLAWREEGEQFF. CDR3 bases: TGTGCCAGCAGCTTAGCGTGGCGGGAGGAGGGTGAGCAGTTCTTC.

Concerning this clone itself: It may be a read error: a sequence one base away is much more abundant. The chain has TRBV2 and TRBJ2-7; D gene ambiguous. Germline V CDR1 and CDR2: SNHLY, FYNNEI. Trimming took 7 bases from V and 0 from J, leaving 4 bases between them. This CDR3 has 11 residues. CDR3 in amino acids: CASTPSYEQYF. DNA of the CDR3: TGTGCCAGCACCCCCTCCTACGAGCAGTACTTC. The entire variable domain, with the rest obtained from reference TRBV2 and TRBJ2-7, is as follows: EPEVTQTPSHQVTQMGQEVILRCVPISNHLYFYWYRQILGQKVEFLVSFYNNEISEKSEIFDDQFSVERPDGSNFTLKIRSTKLEDSAMYFCASTPSYEQYFGPGTRLTVT.